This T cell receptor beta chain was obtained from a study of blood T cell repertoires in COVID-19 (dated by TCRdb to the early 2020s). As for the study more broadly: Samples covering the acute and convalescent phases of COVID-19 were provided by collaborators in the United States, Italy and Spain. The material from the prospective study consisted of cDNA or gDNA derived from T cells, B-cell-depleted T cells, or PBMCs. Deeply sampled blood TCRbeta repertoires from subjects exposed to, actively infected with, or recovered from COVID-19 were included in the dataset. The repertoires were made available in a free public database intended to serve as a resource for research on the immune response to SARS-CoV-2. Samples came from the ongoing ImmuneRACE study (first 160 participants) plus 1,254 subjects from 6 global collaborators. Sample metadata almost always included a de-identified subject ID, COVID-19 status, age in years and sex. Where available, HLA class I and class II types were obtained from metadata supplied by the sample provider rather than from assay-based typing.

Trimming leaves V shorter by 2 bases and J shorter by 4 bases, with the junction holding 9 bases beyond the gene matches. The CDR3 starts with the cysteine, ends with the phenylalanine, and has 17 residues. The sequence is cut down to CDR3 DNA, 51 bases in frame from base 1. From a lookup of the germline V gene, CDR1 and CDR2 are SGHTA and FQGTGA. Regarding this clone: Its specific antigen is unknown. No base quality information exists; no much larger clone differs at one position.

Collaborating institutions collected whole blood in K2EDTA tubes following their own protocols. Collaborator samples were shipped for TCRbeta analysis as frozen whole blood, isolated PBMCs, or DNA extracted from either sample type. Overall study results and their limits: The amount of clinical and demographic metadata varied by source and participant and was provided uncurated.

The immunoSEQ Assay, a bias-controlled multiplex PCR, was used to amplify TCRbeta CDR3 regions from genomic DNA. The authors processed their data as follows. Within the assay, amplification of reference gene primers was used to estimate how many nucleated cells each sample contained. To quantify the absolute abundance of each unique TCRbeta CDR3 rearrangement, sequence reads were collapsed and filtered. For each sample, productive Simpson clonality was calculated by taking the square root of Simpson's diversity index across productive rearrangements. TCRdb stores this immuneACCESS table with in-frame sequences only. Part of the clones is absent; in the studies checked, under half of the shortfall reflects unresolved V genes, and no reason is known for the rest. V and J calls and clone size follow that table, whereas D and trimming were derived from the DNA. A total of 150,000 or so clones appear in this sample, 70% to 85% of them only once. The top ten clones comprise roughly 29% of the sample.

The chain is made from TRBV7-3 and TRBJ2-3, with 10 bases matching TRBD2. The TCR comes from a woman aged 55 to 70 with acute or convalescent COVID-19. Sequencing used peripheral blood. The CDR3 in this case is CASSLSGSGGAPDTQYF. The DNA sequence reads TGTGCCAGCAGCTTATCGGGGAGCGGGGGGGCCCCAGATACGCAGTATTTT.